This T cell receptor beta chain was obtained from a study of T cell repertoires in cytomegalovirus infection (dated by TCRdb to between 2019 and 2020). Context from the whole study: The HLA type of each donor mattered for the analysis, because public TCR beta signatures pointed to carriage of CMV infection along with the matching HLA type.

V loses 4 bases of germline sequence and J loses 4 bases, and the interval between the two ends is 13 bases. CDR1 and CDR2, looked up from the germline V gene, are LGHNA and YSLEER. The CDR3, cysteine through phenylalanine, is 14 amino acids long. Solely the CDR3 DNA is kept, with 42 bases framed from the first base. The listed sequencing device is Illumina HiSeq 1500. TCRdb reprocessed the public reads (quality trimming at Q25 with fastp, clone calling with MiXCR) and kept in-frame beta chains. Under each unique CDR3 protein, matching rows form one entry showing the most common genes and DNA. The sample has around 170,000 distinct CDR3 sequences on record, approximately 15% of them singletons. The ten largest clones add up to 25% to 30% of the sample. The paper as a whole reports these results and caveats: The ex vivo response was dominated by HLA-C-restricted CMV-specific TCR beta clonotypes, and the single most frequent clonotype in two of eight donors was supplied by these HLA-C-restricted clonotypes. In both this cohort and an independent cohort of some 370 donors, the cumulative frequency of public TCR beta family members distinguished carriers of CMV infection plus the relevant HLA type.

Regarding this clonotype: Its antigen remains unidentified. No much larger clone exists at a distance of one base, and base qualities are not known.

This clonotype was obtained from a human donor in good health (CMV status not recorded). Some clones in this sample may be carry-over from other donors' samples. The sequencing sample was made of PBMCs. This chain joins TRBV4-3 to TRBJ2-5; the D gene assignment is ambiguous. The CDR3 reads as follows: CASSLSRLGETQYF. The bases are TGCGCCAGCAGCCTAAGTAGGTTGGGAGAGACCCAGTACTTC.